Listed here are 29 T cell receptor beta chains from one sample, sequenced in a study of T-cell memory formation after mild COVID-19. TCRdb reanalysed the 5' RACE reads using MiXCR and keeps one entry per CDR3 protein. Among 350,000 to 450,000 distinct CDR3 sequences listed, 24% were seen once. Sequenced: PBMCs or a T cell subset sorted from them (not recorded which). The receptors were gathered from an adult woman who had mild COVID-19 (a few samples of this study predate the infection). Cell type and time point are not known.

V and J are TRBV5-1 and TRBJ2-7; 7 positions match TRBD1. From germline, CDR1 is SGHRS and CDR2 YFSETQ. Trimming took 0 bases from V and 7 from J; bases not matched to a gene: 7. The CDR3 sequence is 14 residues long. The CDR3 loop reads CASSLGQGAREQYF. The CDR3 nucleotides are TGCGCCAGCAGCTTGGGACAGGGTGCACGGGAGCAGTACTTC.

The chain couples TRBV12-3 or TRBV12-4 to TRBJ2-2; the match to TRBD2 covers 8 bases. J was trimmed by 2 bases and V by 6 bases; bases with no gene match: 5. CDR3 size: 15 residues. CDR3 in DNA: TGTGCCAGCAGCCGTAGCGGGGAAAACACCGGGGAGCTGTTTTTT. It yields the protein CASSRSGENTGELFF.

At least ten counts were recorded for this clonotype. This chain connects TRBV20-1 to TRBJ2-1; 12 positions match TRBD2. Germline CDR1 is DFQATT and CDR2 is SNEGSKA (reference sequence). The CDR3 has 16 residues. Trimming removed 0 bases from V and 2 bases from J; junction bases left unmatched: 2. The CDR3 nucleotides are TGCAGTGCTAGAGAGTCTAGCGGGAGGGCCTACAATGAGCAGTTCTTC. Amino acid sequence: CSARESSGRAYNEQFF.

The chain uses TRBV11-1 and TRBJ2-6; the D gene is possibly TRBD1 (5 bases). CDR1 is SGHAT and CDR2 is FQDESV in the germline V gene (reference sequence). This CDR3 spans 15 amino acids. V shed 3 bases and J shed 0 bases, with 6 bases lying between them. CDR3 sequence: CASSFGHSGANVLTF. The CDR3, as DNA: TGTGCCAGCAGCTTTGGACACTCTGGGGCCAACGTCCTGACTTTC.

This clonotype was found a few times. The chain recombines TRBV19 with TRBJ1-5, with D uncertain. Germline V gene data show CDR1 as LNHDA and CDR2 as SQIVND (reference sequence). The length of the CDR3 is 15 residues. V was pared by 3 bases and J by 2 bases, with 11 bases between. CDR3 residues: CASSIGPNGNQPQHF. The CDR3 DNA is TGTGCCAGTAGTATCGGACCCAACGGCAATCAGCCCCAGCATTTT.

This clonotype showed up just a few times. The V call is TRBV9, the J call TRBJ2-5, with unresolved D. With 0 bases removed from V and 1 base from J, the gap between germline ends came to 7 bases. Germline values: CDR1 SGDLS, CDR2 YYNGEE. The CDR3 consists of 14 residues. The CDR3 DNA reads TGTGCCAGCAGCGTAGGAACTATCCAAGAGACCCAGTACTTC. This sequence encodes CASSVGTIQETQYF.

This clonotype appeared a few times. The genes are TRBV5-6 and TRBJ1-1; a possible D gene is TRBD1 (6 bases). Trimming removed 1 base from V and 10 bases from J, with 14 bases in between. The length of the CDR3 is 13 residues. Germline-derived CDR1 and CDR2 are SGHDT and YYEEEE. CDR3 protein: CASSLPGVFGAFF. In DNA, the CDR3 is TGTGCCAGCAGCTTGCCAGGGGTGTTCGGAGCTTTCTTT.

This clonotype was recorded a few times. The chain links TRBV24-1 to TRBJ2-3; D is perhaps TRBD2 (6 bases). V was pared by 3 bases and J by 5 bases, with 17 bases between. Germline V gene sequence: CDR1 KGHDR, CDR2 SFDVKD. The CDR3 is 16 amino acids. The CDR3 region is CATSDPSVPPGDTQYF. The CDR3 coding sequence is TGTGCCACCAGTGATCCTAGCGTCCCCCCGGGAGATACGCAGTATTTT.

The chain carries TRBV19 and TRBJ2-5; TRBD1 might be the D (6 bases). The germline gives CDR1 LNHDA, CDR2 SQIVND (reference sequence). The ends were cut back, 5 bases at V and 5 bases at J, with 12 bases in the middle. The CDR3 spans 13 residues. CDR3 nucleotide sequence: TGTGCCAGTAGTGAGTGGGACAAGGAGACCCAGTACTTC. Translating it yields CASSEWDKETQYF.

This clonotype was counted between two and nine times. The chain has TRBV7-9 and TRBJ2-3; D gene unclear. Trimming took 3 bases from V and 1 from J, leaving 11 bases between them. The CDR3 consists of 15 residues. The V gene's germline CDR1 is SEHNR and CDR2 FQNEAQ (reference sequence). CDR3 amino acids: CASSLGLDRTDTQYF. CDR3 sequence (DNA): TGTGCCAGCAGCTTGGGCCTAGACCGCACAGATACGCAGTATTTT.

The J gene is TRBJ2-3, the V gene TRBV12-3 or TRBV12-4; TRBD2 matches 14 bases. J lost 3 bases, V lost 6 bases, and 8 bases had no gene match. The CDR3 consists of 17 residues. CDR3 loop: CASSLGTSGRRTDTQYF. CDR3 sequence (DNA): TGTGCCAGCAGCCTAGGGACTAGCGGGAGAAGGACAGATACGCAGTATTTT.

This rearrangement joins TRBV6-1 to TRBJ1-1; TRBD1 might be the D (5 bases). CDR1 is MNHNS, CDR2 SASEGT, per germline. The CDR3 loop spans 17 amino acids. V lost 4 bases, J lost 2 bases, and 20 bases lay in between. The CDR3 DNA sequence: TGTGCCAGCAGTGCCTCCGGGACCGATTATTTAAACACTGAAGCTTTCTTT. This encodes CASSASGTDYLNTEAFF.

The V gene is TRBV24-1, the J gene TRBJ2-3, with 12 nucleotides matching TRBD2. The germline CDR1 and CDR2 sequences are KGHDR and SFDVKD. V lost 7 bases and J lost 2; bases outside the gene matches: 12. The CDR3 is 18 residues long. For the CDR3, the DNA is TGTGCCACCAGCGTGACTAGCGGGGGAAGGGCTAACACAGATACGCAGTATTTT. Protein: CATSVTSGGRANTDTQYF.

The chain is built from TRBV6-1 and TRBJ1-2; 7 bases align to TRBD1. The CDR3 is 15 residues long. V was pared by 11 bases and J by 5 bases, with 17 bases of the junction left unmatched. Germline V gene sequence: CDR1 MNHNS, CDR2 SASEGT. The CDR3 DNA sequence: TGTGCCGGCCACCAACCGGGACAGAGGATTTATGGCTACACCTTC. Translated, it gives CAGHQPGQRIYGYTF.

V is TRBV4-1 and J is TRBJ1-5; D gene unclear. V gave up 2 bases and J gave up 6 bases, with 8 bases separating them. In germline, CDR1 is MGHRA, CDR2 YSYEKL. This CDR3 comprises 13 residues. Here the CDR3 reads CASSQPDVQPQHF. The CDR3 nucleotides are TGCGCCAGCAGCCAACCTGATGTTCAGCCCCAGCATTTT.

This clonotype has only a few counts. The V call is TRBV4-2, the J call TRBJ2-1; the D is unclear. CDR3 length: 16 residues. Germline values: CDR1 LGHNA, CDR2 YNFKEQ. Trimming took off 0 bases at V and 4 bases at J, with 13 bases between the two ends. The CDR3 here is CASSQEVSGVYNEQFF. For the CDR3, the DNA is TGTGCCAGCAGCCAAGAAGTGTCTGGGGTTTACAATGAGCAGTTCTTC.

This clonotype was counted at least ten times. V usage is TRBV25-1 and J usage is TRBJ2-7; TRBD1 aligns across 7 bases. J gave up 1 base and V 5 bases, and 8 bases lay outside the gene matches. This CDR3 contains 15 residues. Germline lookup yields CDR1 MGHDK and CDR2 SYGVNS. The CDR3 nucleotides read TGTGCCAGCAGTCTCCGACAGGGTCCATCCTACGAGCAGTACTTC. The encoded protein is CASSLRQGPSYEQYF.

V is TRBV7-9 and J is TRBJ2-1; 11 bases agree with TRBD1. The V segment lost 5 bases and the J segment 7 bases; nucleotides outside the gene matches: 7. This CDR3 region has 15 residues. From germline, CDR1 is SEHNR and CDR2 FQNEAQ (reference sequence). The CDR3 DNA sequence: TGTGCCAGCAGCCAGATCGGGACAGGGGGTAATGAGCAGTTCTTC. This sequence encodes CASSQIGTGGNEQFF.

The V gene is TRBV4-2, the J gene TRBJ2-7; the match to TRBD2 covers 12 bases. The germline CDR1 and CDR2 sequences are LGHNA and YNFKEQ. V dropped 3 bases and J dropped 6; count of bases not matched to a gene: 3. The CDR3 runs to 14 residues. CDR3 sequence (DNA): TGTGCCAGCAGCCACGGACTAGCGGGAAGCGAGCAGTACTTC. Its translation: CASSHGLAGSEQYF.

This clonotype was counted ten times or more. The V and J genes are TRBV6-5 and TRBJ1-1; the D gene is possibly TRBD1 (5 bases). This CDR3 spans 12 amino acids. Germline CDR1 reads MNHEY; CDR2 reads SVGAGI. Trimming took 4 bases from V and 5 from J, leaving 8 bases between them. CDR3 DNA: TGTGCCAGCAGTTTCGGGGGGACTGAAGCTTTCTTT. It specifies CASSFGGTEAFF.

This chain connects TRBV6-2 or TRBV6-3 to TRBJ2-5; D is perhaps TRBD2 (6 bases). This CDR3 comprises 16 residues. V was pared by 2 bases and J by 5 bases, with 18 bases between. Germline V CDR1 and CDR2: MNHEY, SVGEGT. Here the CDR3 DNA reads TGTGCCAGCAGTTACGGACTACGTGGGGGTGTGGAGACCCAGTACTTC. Residues: CASSYGLRGGVETQYF.

The chain links TRBV7-9 to TRBJ1-1; D remains unclear. Germline V CDR1 and CDR2: SEHNR, FQNEAQ (reference sequence). V dropped 4 bases and J dropped 1 base, with 7 bases sitting between them. This CDR3 spans 13 amino acids. The CDR3 sequence: CASSSTTNTEAFF. The DNA of the CDR3 is TGTGCCAGCAGCTCCACGACGAACACTGAAGCTTTCTTT.

This clonotype was found a few times. The chain combines TRBV20-1 with TRBJ2-3; 10 positions agree with TRBD1. The CDR3 has 18 amino acids. V trimming: 1 base; J trimming: 4 bases; junction bases outside the gene matches: 14. Per germline, CDR1 DFQATT and CDR2 SNEGSKA (reference sequence). CDR3 region: CSARAHSRDRGLPDTQYF. The CDR3 nucleotides read TGCAGTGCTAGAGCTCATTCCCGGGACAGGGGTCTTCCAGATACGCAGTATTTT.

This clonotype was recorded a few times. The rearrangement uses TRBV4-1 and TRBJ2-7; no clear D gene. The CDR3 runs 15 residues. Germline V gene data show CDR1 as MGHRA and CDR2 as YSYEKL. V shed 4 bases and J shed 0 bases, with 13 bases lying between them. As DNA, the CDR3 is TGCGCCAGCAGCCCTGAGCCGGGTTCCTCCTACGAGCAGTACTTC. As protein: CASSPEPGSSYEQYF.

This clonotype was counted between two and nine times. In nucleotides, the CDR3 is TGTGCCAGCAGCATTTCAAGGAACACTGAAGCTTTCTTT. Residues: CASSISRNTEAFF. The V call is TRBV7-3, the J call TRBJ1-1; unclear D gene. The CDR3 is 13 amino acids. Germline V CDR1 and CDR2: SGHTA, FQGTGA. The ends were cut back, 5 bases at V and 1 base at J, with 8 bases in the middle.

This sequence joins TRBV6-1 and TRBJ2-3; no definite D call. V was shortened by 5 bases and J by 1 base, with 10 bases between the two germline ends. The CDR3 is made up of 14 amino acids. The germline gives CDR1 MNHNS, CDR2 SASEGT. CDR3 protein: CASSPVPGTDTQYF. The CDR3 coding sequence is TGTGCCAGCAGTCCAGTTCCTGGCACAGATACGCAGTATTTT.

This clonotype was recorded a few times. V is TRBV5-1 and J is TRBJ2-5; TRBD1 matches at 9 bases. Germline trimming cut 5 bases from V and 2 bases from J; bases unmatched to any gene: 7. Germline loops: CDR1 SGHRS, CDR2 YFSETQ. The length of the CDR3 is 15 residues. In DNA form, the CDR3 reads TGCGCCAGCAGTACGGGACAGGGACAACAAGAGACCCAGTACTTC. Translation: CASSTGQGQQETQYF.

This clonotype occurred many times. The chain recombines TRBV7-6 with TRBJ2-5; TRBD1 aligns across 9 bases. CDR1 SGHVS and CDR2 FNYEAQ come from the germline V gene. V shed 1 base and J 5 bases; nucleotides not matched to a gene: 5. The CDR3 is made up of 15 amino acids. In nucleotides, the CDR3 is TGTGCCAGCAGCTTAGAGGGGACAGGGAGGGAGACCCAGTACTTC. Protein sequence: CASSLEGTGRETQYF. Using reference TRBV7-6 and TRBJ2-5 for the parts outside the CDR3, the full variable domain is GAGVSQSPRYKVTKRGQDVALRCDPISGHVSLYWYRQALGQGPEFLTYFNYEAQQDKSGLPNDRFSAERPEGSISTLTIQRTEQRDSAMYRCASSLEGTGRETQYFGPGTRLLVL.

This rearrangement joins TRBV6-2 or TRBV6-3 to TRBJ2-1; 7 bases are shared with TRBD1. V shed 7 bases and J 9 bases; nucleotides not matched to a gene: 9. This CDR3 comprises 13 residues. Germline lookup yields CDR1 MNHEY and CDR2 SVGEGT. The CDR3 nucleotides are TGTGCCAGCATCGACCAGGGGGTAGGTGAGCAGTTCTTC. Protein product: CASIDQGVGEQFF.